Listed below are T cell receptor beta chains from one sample, sequenced in a study of T cell repertoires in cytomegalovirus infection. These TCRs are of unknown antigen specificity. Using its own MiXCR run on the reads, TCRdb lists one record per CDR3 protein. The data show about 770,000 distinct CDR3 sequences, 25% to 30% seen once. The sequencing here drew on cultured CD8+ T cells from PBMCs, taken from culture after CMV antigen stimulation. These TCRs come from a human donor in good health (CMV status not recorded). Some clones in this sample may be carry-over from other donors' samples. CDR3s include the opening cysteine and the closing phenylalanine or tryptophan. The order of the fields is clone size, D gene, J gene, V gene, CDR3 protein, CDR3 DNA. D genes are given only for firm matches. Not every row has a clone size; where given, it reads once, few, many or a size class.

.	.	TRBJ1-4	TRBV27	CASSQRWLGEKLFF	TGTGCCAGCAGCCAGCGTTGGTTGGGGGAAAAACTGTTTTTT
many	.	TRBJ2-7	TRBV4-1	CASRGSRDEQYF	TGCGCCAGCAGGGGCAGTAGGGACGAGCAGTACTTC
many	TRBD1	TRBJ2-2	TRBV27	CASSSPRGRVTGELFF	TGTGCCAGCAGTTCCCCCAGGGGGCGCGTCACCGGGGAGCTGTTTTTT
many	.	TRBJ2-4	TRBV7-2	CASSLGGSLGGAKNIQYF	TGTGCCAGCAGCCTGGGGGGCTCTCTAGGTGGAGCCAAAAACATTCAGTACTTC
.	.	TRBJ1-1	TRBV12-3/TRBV12-4	CASSPYGQPNFMNTEAFF	TGTGCCAGCAGCCCTTATGGACAGCCTAACTTCATGAACACTGAAGCTTTCTTT
.	TRBD2	TRBJ2-1	TRBV19	CAIGTSGGQGRIF	TGTGCCATAGGGACTAGCGGGGGTCAGGGGAGGATCTTC
many	TRBD1	TRBJ2-1	TRBV7-8	CASSSGQGELF	TGTGCCAGCAGCTCCGGACAGGGGGAGCTCTTC
few	.	TRBJ1-5	TRBV3-1	CASSQGTWYQPQHF	TGTGCCAGCAGCCAAGGGACATGGTATCAGCCCCAGCATTTT
many	.	TRBJ1-2	TRBV7-9	CASSFGFRGVRGYTF	TGTGCCAGCAGCTTCGGGTTCCGGGGGGTGAGAGGCTACACCTTC
.	.	TRBJ1-1	TRBV14	CASSHRENTEAFF	TGTGCCAGCAGCCATAGAGAGAACACTGAAGCTTTCTTT
.	.	TRBJ1-2	TRBV10-2	CASRGTGTSYGYTF	TGCGCCAGCAGGGGTACAGGGACCTCCTATGGCTACACCTTC